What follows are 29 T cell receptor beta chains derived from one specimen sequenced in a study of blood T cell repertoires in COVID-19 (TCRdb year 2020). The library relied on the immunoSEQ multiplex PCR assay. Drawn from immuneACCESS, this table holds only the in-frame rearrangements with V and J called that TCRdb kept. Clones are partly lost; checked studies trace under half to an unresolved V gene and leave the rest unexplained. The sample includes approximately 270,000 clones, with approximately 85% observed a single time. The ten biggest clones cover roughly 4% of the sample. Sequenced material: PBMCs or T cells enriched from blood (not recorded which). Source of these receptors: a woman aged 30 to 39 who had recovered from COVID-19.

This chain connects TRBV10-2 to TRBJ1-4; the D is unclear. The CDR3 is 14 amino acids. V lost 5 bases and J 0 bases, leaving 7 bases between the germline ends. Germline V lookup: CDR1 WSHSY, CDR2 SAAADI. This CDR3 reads CASSSLATNEKLFF. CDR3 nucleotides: TGCGCCAGCAGTAGCCTTGCAACTAATGAAAAACTGTTTTTT.

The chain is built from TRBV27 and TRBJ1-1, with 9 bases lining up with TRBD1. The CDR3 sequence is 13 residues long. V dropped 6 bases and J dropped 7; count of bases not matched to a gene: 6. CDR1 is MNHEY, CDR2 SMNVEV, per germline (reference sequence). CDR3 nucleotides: TGTGCCAGCAGAATGACAGGGGGTTTTGAAGCTTTCTTT. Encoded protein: CASRMTGGFEAFF.

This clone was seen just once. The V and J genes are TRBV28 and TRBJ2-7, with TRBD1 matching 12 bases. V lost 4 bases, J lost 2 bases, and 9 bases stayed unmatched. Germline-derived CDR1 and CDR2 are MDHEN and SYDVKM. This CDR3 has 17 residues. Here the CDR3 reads CASSSSRGQGAPYEQYF. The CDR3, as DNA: TGTGCCAGCAGTTCCTCTAGGGGACAGGGGGCCCCCTACGAGCAGTACTTC.

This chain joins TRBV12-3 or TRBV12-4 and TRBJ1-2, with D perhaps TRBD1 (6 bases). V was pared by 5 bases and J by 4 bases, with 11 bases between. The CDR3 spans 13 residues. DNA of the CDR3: TGTGCCAGCAGTGCCACAGGGACCTATGGCTACACCTTC. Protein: CASSATGTYGYTF.

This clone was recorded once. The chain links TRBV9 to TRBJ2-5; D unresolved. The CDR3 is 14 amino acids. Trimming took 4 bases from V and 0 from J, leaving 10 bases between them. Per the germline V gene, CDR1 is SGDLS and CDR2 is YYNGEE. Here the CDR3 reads CASSPPANQETQYF. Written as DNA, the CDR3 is TGTGCCAGCAGCCCACCAGCGAACCAAGAGACCCAGTACTTC. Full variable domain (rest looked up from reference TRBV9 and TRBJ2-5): DSGVTQTPKHLITATGQRVTLRCSPRSGDLSVYWYQQSLDQGLQFLIQYYNGEERAKGNILERFSAQQFPDLHSELNLSSLELGDSALYFCASSPPANQETQYFGPGTRLLVL.

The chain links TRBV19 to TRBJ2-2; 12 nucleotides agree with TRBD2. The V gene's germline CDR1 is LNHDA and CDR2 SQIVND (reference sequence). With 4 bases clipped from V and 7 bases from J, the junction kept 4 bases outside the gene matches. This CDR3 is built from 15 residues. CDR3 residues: CASSTSGGAFGELFF. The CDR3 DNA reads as TGTGCCAGTAGTACTAGCGGGGGGGCGTTCGGGGAGCTGTTTTTT.

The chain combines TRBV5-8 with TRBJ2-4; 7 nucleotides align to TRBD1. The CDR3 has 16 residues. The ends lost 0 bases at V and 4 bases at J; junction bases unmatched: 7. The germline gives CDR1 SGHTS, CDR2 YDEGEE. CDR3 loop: CASSLVRGGQKNIQYF. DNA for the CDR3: TGTGCCAGCAGCTTGGTTCGAGGGGGACAGAAAAACATTCAGTACTTC.

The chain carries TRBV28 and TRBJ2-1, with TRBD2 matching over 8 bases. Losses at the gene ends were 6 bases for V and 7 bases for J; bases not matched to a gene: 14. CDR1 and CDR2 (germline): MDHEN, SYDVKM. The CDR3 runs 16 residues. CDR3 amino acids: CASSRSGVSGVNEQFF. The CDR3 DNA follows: TGTGCCAGCAGCCGAAGCGGCGTTAGCGGGGTTAATGAGCAGTTCTTC.

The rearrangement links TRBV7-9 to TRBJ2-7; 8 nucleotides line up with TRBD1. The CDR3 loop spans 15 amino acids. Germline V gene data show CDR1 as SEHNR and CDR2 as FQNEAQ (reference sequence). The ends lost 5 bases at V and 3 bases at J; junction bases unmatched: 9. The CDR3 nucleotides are TGTGCCAGCAGCGCCCCTCGGGACAGGAACTACGAGCAGTACTTC. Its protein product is CASSAPRDRNYEQYF.

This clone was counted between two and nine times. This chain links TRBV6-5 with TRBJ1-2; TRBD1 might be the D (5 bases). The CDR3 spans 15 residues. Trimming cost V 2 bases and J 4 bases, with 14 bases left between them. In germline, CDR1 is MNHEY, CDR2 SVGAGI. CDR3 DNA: TGTGCCAGCAGTTACGACAGCCTTTATCTCTATGGCTACACCTTC. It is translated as CASSYDSLYLYGYTF.

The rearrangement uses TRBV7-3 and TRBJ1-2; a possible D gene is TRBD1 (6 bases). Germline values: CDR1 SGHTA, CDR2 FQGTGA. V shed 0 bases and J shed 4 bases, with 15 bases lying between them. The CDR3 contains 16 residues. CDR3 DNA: TGTGCCAGCAGCTTAACCTCAGGGGACCGGATCTATGGCTACACCTTC. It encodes CASSLTSGDRIYGYTF.

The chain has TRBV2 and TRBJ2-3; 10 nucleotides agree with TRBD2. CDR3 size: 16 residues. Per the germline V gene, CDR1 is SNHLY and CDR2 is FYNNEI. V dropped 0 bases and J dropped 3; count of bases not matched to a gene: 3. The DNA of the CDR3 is TGTGCCAGCAGTGAAGCCCCGGGACTAGCGACAGATACGCAGTATTTT. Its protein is CASSEAPGLATDTQYF.

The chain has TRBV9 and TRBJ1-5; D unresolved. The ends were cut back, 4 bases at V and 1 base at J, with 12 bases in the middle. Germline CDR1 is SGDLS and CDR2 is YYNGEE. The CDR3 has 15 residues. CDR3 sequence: CASSSSVGSNQPQHF. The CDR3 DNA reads TGTGCCAGCAGCTCATCGGTGGGCAGCAATCAGCCCCAGCATTTT.

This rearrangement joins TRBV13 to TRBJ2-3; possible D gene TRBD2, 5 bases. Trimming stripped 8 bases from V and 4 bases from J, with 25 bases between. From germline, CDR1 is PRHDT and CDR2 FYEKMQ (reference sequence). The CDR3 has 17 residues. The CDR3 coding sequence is TGTGCCAGCCGGTCGTCCACAAGGCCCGGGGTCTCAGATACGCAGTATTTT. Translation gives CASRSSTRPGVSDTQYF.

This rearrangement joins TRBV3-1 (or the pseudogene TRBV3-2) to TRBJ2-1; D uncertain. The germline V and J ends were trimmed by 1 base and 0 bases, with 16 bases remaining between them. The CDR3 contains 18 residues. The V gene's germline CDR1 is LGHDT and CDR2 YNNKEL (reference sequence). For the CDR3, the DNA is TGTGCCAGCAGCCAAGGTTATCTGAGGTTGAGCTCCTACAATGAGCAGTTCTTC. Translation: CASSQGYLRLSSYNEQFF.

The CDR3 bases are TGTGCCAGCAGCTCCTATCTGACAGGGACATATGGCTACACCTTC. The encoded protein is CASSSYLTGTYGYTF. V and J are TRBV7-9 and TRBJ1-2; 7 bases align to TRBD1. The V and J ends lost 4 bases and 5 bases, in that order; junction bases with no gene match: 10. In germline, CDR1 is SEHNR, CDR2 FQNEAQ (reference sequence). The CDR3 contains 15 residues. Together with reference TRBV7-9 and TRBJ1-2, the CDR3 gives the full variable domain: DTGVSQNPRHKITKRGQNVTFRCDPISEHNRLYWYRQTLGQGPEFLTYFQNEAQLEKSRLLSDRFSAERPKGSFSTLEIQRTEQGDSAMYLCASSSYLTGTYGYTFGSGTRLTVV.

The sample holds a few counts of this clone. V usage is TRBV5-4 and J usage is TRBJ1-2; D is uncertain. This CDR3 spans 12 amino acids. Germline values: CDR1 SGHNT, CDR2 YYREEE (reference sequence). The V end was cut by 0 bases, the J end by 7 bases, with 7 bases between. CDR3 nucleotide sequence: TGTGCCAGCAGCTTGGGAGGTCTTGGCTACACCTTC. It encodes CASSLGGLGYTF.

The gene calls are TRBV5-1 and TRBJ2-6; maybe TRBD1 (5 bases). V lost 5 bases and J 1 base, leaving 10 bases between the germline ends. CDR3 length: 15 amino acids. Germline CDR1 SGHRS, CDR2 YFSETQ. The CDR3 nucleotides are TGCGCCAGCAGAGACAGCCGTTCTGGGGCCAACGTCCTGACTTTC. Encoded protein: CASRDSRSGANVLTF.

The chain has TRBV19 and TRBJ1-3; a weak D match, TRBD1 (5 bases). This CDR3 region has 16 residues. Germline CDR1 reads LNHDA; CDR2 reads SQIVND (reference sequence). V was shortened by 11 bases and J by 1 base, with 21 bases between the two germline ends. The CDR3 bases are TGTGCCTGCCAGCAAGGGGCGGTTCAATCTGGAAACACCATATATTTT. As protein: CACQQGAVQSGNTIYF.

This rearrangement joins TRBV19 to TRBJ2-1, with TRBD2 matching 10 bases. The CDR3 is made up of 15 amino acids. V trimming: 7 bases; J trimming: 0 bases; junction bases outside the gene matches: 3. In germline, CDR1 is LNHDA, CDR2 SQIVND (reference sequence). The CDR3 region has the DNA TGTGCCAGTACTGAGCGGGAGGGCTCCTACAATGAGCAGTTCTTC. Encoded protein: CASTEREGSYNEQFF.

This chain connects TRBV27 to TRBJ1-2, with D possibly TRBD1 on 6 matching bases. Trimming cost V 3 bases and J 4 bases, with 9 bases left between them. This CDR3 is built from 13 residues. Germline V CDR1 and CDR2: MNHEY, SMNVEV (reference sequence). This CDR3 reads CASSLEGGYGYTF. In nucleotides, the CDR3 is TGTGCCAGCAGTTTGGAAGGGGGCTATGGCTACACCTTC.

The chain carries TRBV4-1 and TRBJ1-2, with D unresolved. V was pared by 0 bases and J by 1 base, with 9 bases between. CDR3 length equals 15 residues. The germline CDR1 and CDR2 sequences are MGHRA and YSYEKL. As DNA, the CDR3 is TGCGCCAGCAGCCAAGAGGCAGACATTAACTATGGCTACACCTTC. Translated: CASSQEADINYGYTF.

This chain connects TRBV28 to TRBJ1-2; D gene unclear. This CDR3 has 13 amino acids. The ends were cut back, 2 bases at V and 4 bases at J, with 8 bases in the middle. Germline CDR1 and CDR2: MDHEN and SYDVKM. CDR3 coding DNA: TGTGCCAGCAGTTTAAAGCCCTTCTATGGCTACACCTTC. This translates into CASSLKPFYGYTF.

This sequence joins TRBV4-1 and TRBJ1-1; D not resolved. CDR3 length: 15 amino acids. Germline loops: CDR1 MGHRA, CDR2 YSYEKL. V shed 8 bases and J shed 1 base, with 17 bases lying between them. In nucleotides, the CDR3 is TGCGCCAGCCAACCAACCGGGGTCGGGAACACTGAAGCTTTCTTT. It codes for CASQPTGVGNTEAFF.

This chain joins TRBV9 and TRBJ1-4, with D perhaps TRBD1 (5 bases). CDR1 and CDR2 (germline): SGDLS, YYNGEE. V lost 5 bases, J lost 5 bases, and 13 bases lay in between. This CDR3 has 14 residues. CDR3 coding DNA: TGTGCCAGCAGTAACCAGGGTGGAAATGAAAAACTGTTTTTT. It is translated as CASSNQGGNEKLFF.

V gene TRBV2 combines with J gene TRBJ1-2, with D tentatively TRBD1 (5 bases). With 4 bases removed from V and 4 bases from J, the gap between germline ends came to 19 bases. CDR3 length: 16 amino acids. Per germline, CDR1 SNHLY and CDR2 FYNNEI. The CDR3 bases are TGTGCCAGCAGTGCTCCGGTGGTGGGGCGGTCCTATGGCTACACCTTC. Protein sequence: CASSAPVVGRSYGYTF. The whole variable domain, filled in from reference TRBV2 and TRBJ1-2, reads EPEVTQTPSHQVTQMGQEVILRCVPISNHLYFYWYRQILGQKVEFLVSFYNNEISEKSEIFDDQFSVERPDGSNFTLKIRSTKLEDSAMYFCASSAPVVGRSYGYTFGSGTRLTVV.

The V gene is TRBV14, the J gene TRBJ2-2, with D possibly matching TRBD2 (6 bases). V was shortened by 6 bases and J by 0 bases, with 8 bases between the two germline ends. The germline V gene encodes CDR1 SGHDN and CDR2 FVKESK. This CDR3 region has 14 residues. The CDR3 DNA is TGTGCCAGCAGAGCTAGCGCGAACACCGGGGAGCTGTTTTTT. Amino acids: CASRASANTGELFF.

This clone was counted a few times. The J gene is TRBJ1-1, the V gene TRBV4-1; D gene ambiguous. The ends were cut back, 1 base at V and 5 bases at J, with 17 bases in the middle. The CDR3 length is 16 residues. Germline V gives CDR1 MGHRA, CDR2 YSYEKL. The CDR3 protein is CASSQGTRAVLTEAFF. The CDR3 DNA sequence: TGCGCCAGCAGCCAAGGCACGCGGGCGGTTCTGACTGAAGCTTTCTTT.

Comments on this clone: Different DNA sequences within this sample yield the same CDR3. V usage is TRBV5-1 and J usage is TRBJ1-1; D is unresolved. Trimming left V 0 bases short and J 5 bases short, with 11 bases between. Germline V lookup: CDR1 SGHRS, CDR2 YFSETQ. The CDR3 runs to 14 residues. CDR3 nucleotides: TGCGCCAGCAGCTTGGCCGCGGGCGGAACTGAAGCTTTCTTT. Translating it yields CASSLAAGGTEAFF.